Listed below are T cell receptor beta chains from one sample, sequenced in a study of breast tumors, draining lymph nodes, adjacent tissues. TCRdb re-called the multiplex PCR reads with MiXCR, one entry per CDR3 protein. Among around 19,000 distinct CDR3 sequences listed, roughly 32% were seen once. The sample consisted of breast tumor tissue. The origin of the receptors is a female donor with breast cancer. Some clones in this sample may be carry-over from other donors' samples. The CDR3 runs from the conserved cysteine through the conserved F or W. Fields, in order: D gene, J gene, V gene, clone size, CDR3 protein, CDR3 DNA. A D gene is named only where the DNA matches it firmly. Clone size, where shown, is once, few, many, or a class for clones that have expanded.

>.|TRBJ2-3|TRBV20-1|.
CSARISAVVVLTSTDTQYF
TGCAGTGCTAGGATATCGGCGGTAGTGGTATTGACTAGCACAGATACGCAGTATTTT
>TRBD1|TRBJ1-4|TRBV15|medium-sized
CATSRTGQLNEKLFF
TGTGCCACCAGCAGAACGGGACAGCTTAATGAAAAACTGTTTTTT
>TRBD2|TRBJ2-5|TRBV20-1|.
CSARTSGGLETQYF
TGCAGTGCTAGGACTAGCGGGGGGCTGGAGACCCAGTACTTC
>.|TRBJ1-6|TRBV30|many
CAWSVLRTSLGSPLHF
TGTGCCTGGAGTGTACTCCGGACAAGCCTAGGTTCACCCCTCCACTTT
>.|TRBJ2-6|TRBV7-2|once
CASSLSGGRLSGANVLTF
TGTGCCAGCAGTCTATCAGGTGGGAGACTCTCTGGGGCCAACGTCCTGACTTTC
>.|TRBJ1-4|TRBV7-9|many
CASSLDGALGEKLFF
TGTGCCAGCAGCTTAGATGGGGCCTTAGGTGAAAAACTGTTTTTT
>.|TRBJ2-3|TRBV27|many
CASSLSFRGADTQYF
TGTGCCAGCAGTTTAAGCTTTCGAGGTGCAGATACGCAGTATTTT
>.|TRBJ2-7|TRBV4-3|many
CASSQDRTAFYEQYF
TGCGCCAGCAGCCAAGATAGGACAGCCTTCTACGAGCAGTACTTC
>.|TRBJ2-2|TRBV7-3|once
CASSQSTGELFF
TGTGCCAGCAGCCAATCAACCGGGGAGCTGTTTTTT
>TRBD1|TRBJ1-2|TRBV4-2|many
CASSLLTSQGAYGYTF
TGTGCCAGCAGCCTTTTAACGTCCCAGGGGGCCTATGGCTACACCTTC
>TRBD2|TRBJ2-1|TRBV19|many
CASSMALAGPYNEQFF
TGTGCCAGTAGTATGGCACTAGCGGGCCCTTACAATGAGCAGTTCTTC
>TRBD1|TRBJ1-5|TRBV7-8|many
CASSSGQGGQPQHF
TGTGCCAGCAGCTCTGGACAGGGAGGACAGCCCCAGCATTTT
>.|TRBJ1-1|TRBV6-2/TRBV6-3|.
CASSSLAF
TGTGCCAGCAGTTCCCTCGCCTTT
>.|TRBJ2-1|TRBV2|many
CASSEAGVYEQFF
TGTGCCAGCAGTGAAGCAGGAGTATATGAGCAGTTCTTC
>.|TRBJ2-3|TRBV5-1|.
CASSLGGASTDTQYF
TGTGCCAGCAGCTTGGGGGGGGCTAGCACAGATACGCAGTATTTT
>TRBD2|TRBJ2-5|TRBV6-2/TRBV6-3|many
CASSYGDLGLAGQETQYF
TGTGCCAGCAGTTACGGTGATCTGGGACTAGCGGGACAAGAGACCCAGTACTTC
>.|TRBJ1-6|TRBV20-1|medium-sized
CSARYRDYNSPLHF
TGCAGTGCACGCTACAGGGACTATAATTCACCCCTCCACTTT
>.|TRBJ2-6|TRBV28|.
CASSRISGANVLTF
TGTGCCAGCAGTCGGATCTCTGGGGCCAACGTCCTGACTTTC
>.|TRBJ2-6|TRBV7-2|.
CASSWGSSGANVLTF
TGTGCCAGCAGCTGGGGGAGCTCTGGGGCCAACGTCCTGACTTTC
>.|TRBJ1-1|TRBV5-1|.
CASSRTLAGNTEAFF
TGCGCCAGCAGCCGCACGTTAGCAGGGAACACTGAAGCTTTCTTT
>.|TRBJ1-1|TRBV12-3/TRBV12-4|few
CASRAGQRNTEAFF
TGTGCCAGCAGAGCAGGACAGAGGAACACTGAAGCTTTCTTT
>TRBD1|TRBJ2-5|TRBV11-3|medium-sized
CASSPSGTVQETQYF
TGTGCCAGCAGCCCCTCCGGGACAGTCCAAGAGACCCAGTACTTC
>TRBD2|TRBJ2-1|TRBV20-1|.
CSATGTSGPRSNEQFF
TGCAGTGCTACCGGGACTAGCGGACCGAGGTCCAATGAGCAGTTCTTC
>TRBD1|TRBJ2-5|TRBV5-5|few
CASSLDRGETQYF
TGTGCCAGCAGCTTGGACAGGGGAGAGACCCAGTACTTC